This TCR beta chain is drawn from a study of T cells expressing NK-cell markers. Study summary: Obtained from sorted CD3+CD56+NKG2C+, CD3+CD56+NKG2C- and CD3+CD56-NKG2C+ T cells were the TCR beta repertoires. Study results and caveats: The CD3+CD56-NKG2C+ fraction was also led by these clonotypes in several donors. It was still unclear whether expanded NKG2C+ T cell clones were HCMV specific.

Template switching by 5'RACE with UMIs generated the TCR beta cDNA. Using the 5' RACE reads, TCRdb records one entry per CDR3 protein without DNA. The listing contains 300,000 to 500,000 distinct CDR3 sequences. CDR3 length: 15 residues. Germline CDR1 reads SGDLS; CDR2 reads YYNGEE. Worth noting for this clonotype: Its antigen is unknown.

The specimen sequenced was blood T cells: a sorted CD56 or NKG2C T cell subset, CD4+ or CD8+ T cells, or bulk PBMC T cells (not recorded which). The sequence was collected from a woman aged 45 to 65 in good health. The V and J genes are TRBV9 and TRBJ2-7; no DNA is available, so the TRBD1 call from TCRdb remains unchecked. The CDR3 is CASSVGWGEQYEQYF.